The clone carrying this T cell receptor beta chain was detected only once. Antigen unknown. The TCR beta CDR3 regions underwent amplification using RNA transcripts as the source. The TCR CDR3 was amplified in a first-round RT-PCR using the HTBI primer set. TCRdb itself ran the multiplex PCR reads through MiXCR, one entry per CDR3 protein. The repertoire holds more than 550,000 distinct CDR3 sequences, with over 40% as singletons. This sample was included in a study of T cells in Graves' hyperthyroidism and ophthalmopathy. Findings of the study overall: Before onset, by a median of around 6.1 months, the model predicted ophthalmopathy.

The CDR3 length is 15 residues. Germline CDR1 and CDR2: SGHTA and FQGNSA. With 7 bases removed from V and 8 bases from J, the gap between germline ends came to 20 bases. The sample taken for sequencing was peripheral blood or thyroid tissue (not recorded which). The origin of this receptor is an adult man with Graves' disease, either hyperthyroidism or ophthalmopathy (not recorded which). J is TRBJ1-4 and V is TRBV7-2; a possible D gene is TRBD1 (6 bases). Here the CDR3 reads CTSTAGDALFEKLFF. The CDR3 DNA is TGTACCAGCACCGCAGGGGACGCATTATTCGAAAAACTGTTTTTT.